This entry features one TCR beta chain sequence. Relative to the germline gene, one junction end is altered; a read error may explain this. In the same sample, other DNA sequences code for this CDR3. Living in about two dozen US areas, the participants were between roughly 18 and 95 years of age. Each participant's cohort was designated according to participant-reported clinical history. Up to 2 weeks before entering the study, exposed participants had met a COVID-19 case. The sample is drawn from a study of blood T cell repertoires in COVID-19. About the study: The cDNA or gDNA used as material had been derived from T cells, B-cell-depleted T cells, or PBMCs.

Clones were sequenced by immunoSEQ multiplex PCR, and TCRdb holds only the in-frame ones, with some missing. Among approximately 250,000 clones listed, approximately 90% were seen once. This CDR3 region has 14 residues. The germline V gene has CDR1 MDHEN and CDR2 SYDVKM. The genes are TRBV28 and TRBJ2-7; 10 bases align to TRBD1. Sequencing was carried out using PBMCs or T cells enriched from blood (not recorded which). The receptor comes from a man in his forties who had been exposed to COVID-19. CDR3 region: CASITSGQGSEQYF. The CDR3 DNA is TGCGCCAGCATCACATCGGGACAGGGGAGCGAGCAGTACTTC.